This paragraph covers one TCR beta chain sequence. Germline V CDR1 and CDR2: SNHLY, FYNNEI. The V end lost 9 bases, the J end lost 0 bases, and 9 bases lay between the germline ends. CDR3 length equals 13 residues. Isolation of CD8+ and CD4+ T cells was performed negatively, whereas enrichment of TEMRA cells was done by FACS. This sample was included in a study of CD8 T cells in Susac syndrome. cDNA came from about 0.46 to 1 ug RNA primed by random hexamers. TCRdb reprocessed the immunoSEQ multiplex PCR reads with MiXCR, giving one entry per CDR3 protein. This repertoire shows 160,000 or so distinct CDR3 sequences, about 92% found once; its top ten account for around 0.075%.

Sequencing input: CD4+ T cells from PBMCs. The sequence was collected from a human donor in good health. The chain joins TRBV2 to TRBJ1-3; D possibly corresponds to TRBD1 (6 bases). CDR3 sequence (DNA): TGTGCCAGTGACAGGTTCTCTGGAAACACCATATATTTT. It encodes CASDRFSGNTIYF.